These 22 T cell receptor beta chains were all obtained from the same sample, sequenced in a study of blood T cell repertoires in COVID-19. Here immunoSEQ multiplex PCR was the method, and the copy in TCRdb shows in-frame clones only, minus some. The sample consists of some 450,000 clones, 70% to 90% of them appearing once. What was sequenced was peripheral blood. These receptors were collected from a man in his late teens or twenties with COVID-19, enrolled during active disease.

This chain joins TRBV6-6 and TRBJ1-1; the D is unclear. Germline V CDR1 and CDR2: MNHNY, SVGAGI (reference sequence). With 7 bases removed from V and 2 bases from J, the gap between germline ends came to 5 bases. This CDR3 region has 11 residues. DNA of the CDR3: TGTGCCAGCACCAGTAACACTGAAGCTTTCTTT. Its protein is CASTSNTEAFF.

This clone was detected a few times. V is TRBV9 and J is TRBJ2-7; 7 nucleotides match TRBD1. The CDR3 runs to 15 residues. Germline CDR1 SGDLS, CDR2 YYNGEE. V trimming: 4 bases; J trimming: 2 bases; junction bases outside the gene matches: 9. The CDR3 sequence: CASSRGEGGPYEQYF. The CDR3 nucleotides read TGTGCCAGCAGCCGAGGGGAAGGGGGCCCCTACGAGCAGTACTTC.

In DNA, the CDR3 is TGTGCCATCAGCGTAGCGGGGTCGGAAGAGACCCAGTACTTC. This encodes CAISVAGSEETQYF. The chain recombines TRBV10-3 with TRBJ2-5, with 8 bases matching TRBD2. V lost 6 bases to trimming and J lost 3 bases; unmatched junction nucleotides: 6. Germline loops: CDR1 ENHRY, CDR2 SYGVKD. There are 14 residues in the CDR3.

The J gene is TRBJ2-1, the V gene TRBV18; 7 positions agree with TRBD2. The CDR3 spans 16 residues. V was clipped by 4 bases and J by 3 bases; unmatched bases: 9. Germline V lookup: CDR1 KGHSH, CDR2 LQKENI. CDR3 residues: CASSLLASGYYNEQFF. In DNA form, the CDR3 reads TGTGCCAGCTCACTTTTGGCTAGCGGTTACTACAATGAGCAGTTCTTC.

The V gene is TRBV20-1, the J gene TRBJ2-1; TRBD2 agrees at 8 bases. Per germline, CDR1 DFQATT and CDR2 SNEGSKA (reference sequence). The CDR3 spans 16 residues. After removal of 3 bases from V and 0 bases from J, the junction contained 7 bases not matched to a gene. Written as DNA, the CDR3 is TGCAGTGCTAGTGGAGCGGGAGCCCTCTCCTACAATGAGCAGTTCTTC. Translation gives CSASGAGALSYNEQFF.

This clone appeared a few times. The chain links TRBV6-5 to TRBJ1-1; 7 positions agree with TRBD1. Germline CDR1 reads MNHEY; CDR2 reads SVGAGI. The CDR3 covers 15 residues. Trimming took 6 bases from V and 6 from J; bases not matched to a gene: 13. The DNA of the CDR3 is TGTGCCAGCAGCTCGAGACAGGGTACTTTGGCTGAAGCTTTCTTT. Protein: CASSSRQGTLAEAFF.

The rearrangement joins TRBV28 to TRBJ2-5, with D possibly TRBD1 on 6 matching bases. The CDR3 extends over 11 amino acids. Trimming shortened V by 10 bases and J by 5 bases, and 11 bases separated the two germline ends. The germline gives CDR1 MDHEN, CDR2 SYDVKM. DNA for the CDR3: TGTGCCACTTCAGGGGTTGAGACCCAGTACTTC. It codes for CATSGVETQYF.

V gene TRBV4-1 combines with J gene TRBJ1-1, with 8 bases fitting TRBD1. Trimming cost V 0 bases and J 2 bases; bases outside gene matches: 11. CDR3 length equals 18 residues. The germline CDR1 and CDR2 sequences are MGHRA and YSYEKL. This CDR3 reads CASSQDGGQGRRNTEAFF. The CDR3 coding sequence is TGCGCCAGCAGCCAAGATGGCGGACAGGGCAGGAGAAACACTGAAGCTTTCTTT.

CDR3 protein: CASSPGQSTDTQYF. CDR3 bases: TGTGCCAGCAGTCCGGGACAGAGCACAGATACGCAGTATTTT. V is TRBV2 and J is TRBJ2-3; 7 nucleotides line up with TRBD1. V lost 5 bases to trimming and J lost 0 bases; unmatched junction nucleotides: 2. This CDR3 spans 14 amino acids. Germline CDR1 SNHLY, CDR2 FYNNEI.

V gene TRBV24-1 combines with J gene TRBJ1-6; D not certain. The CDR3 is 15 amino acids. Per the germline V gene, CDR1 is KGHDR and CDR2 is SFDVKD. The V end was cut by 5 bases, the J end by 6 bases, with 13 bases between. For the CDR3, the DNA is TGTGCCACCAGTGTTCTGACAAAAACTAATTCACCCCTCCACTTT. Encoded protein: CATSVLTKTNSPLHF.

V is TRBV4-1 and J is TRBJ1-2, with D perhaps matching TRBD1 (5 bases). Germline CDR1 MGHRA, CDR2 YSYEKL. The CDR3 has 14 residues. Trimming stripped 1 base from V and 2 bases from J, with 8 bases between. As DNA, the CDR3 is TGCGCCAGCAGCCAAGCTGGGGGGAACTATGGCTACACCTTC. This gives the protein CASSQAGGNYGYTF.

This clone has just one count. V usage is TRBV4-1 and J usage is TRBJ2-1, with a weak D call TRBD1 (5 bases). The CDR3 loop spans 14 amino acids. From germline, CDR1 is MGHRA and CDR2 YSYEKL. Trimming stripped 4 bases from V and 7 bases from J, with 14 bases between. In nucleotides, the CDR3 is TGCGCCAGCAGCCCCCGCCTCAGGGCGAATGAGCAGTTCTTC. Its protein product is CASSPRLRANEQFF.

The CDR3 DNA reads as TGTGCCAGCAGTGAAGCTAGGACGGGGAACTATGGCTACACCTTC. Translation gives CASSEARTGNYGYTF. The rearrangement links TRBV6-1 to TRBJ1-2; D unresolved. This CDR3 comprises 15 residues. V gave up 0 bases and J gave up 2 bases, with 10 bases separating them. CDR1 is MNHNS, CDR2 SASEGT, per germline.

This clone showed up just once. The chain links TRBV5-1 to TRBJ1-4; 9 nucleotides line up with TRBD1. V lost 5 bases, J lost 4 bases, and 9 bases stayed unmatched. Germline lookup yields CDR1 SGHRS and CDR2 YFSETQ. The CDR3 is 16 amino acids. This CDR3 is CASSTTGGSGNEKLFF. CDR3 nucleotide sequence: TGCGCCAGCAGTACGACAGGGGGATCGGGTAATGAAAAACTGTTTTTT.

This chain connects TRBV5-1 to TRBJ2-7; D may be TRBD2 (6 bases). CDR3 length equals 15 residues. V was trimmed by 3 bases and J by 0 bases, leaving 13 bases between them. From germline, CDR1 is SGHRS and CDR2 YFSETQ. The CDR3 coding sequence is TGCGCCAGCAGCTCGGGCGGGGCCTACTCCTACGAGCAGTACTTC. This codes for CASSSGGAYSYEQYF.

This clone was recorded only once. The rearrangement joins TRBV9 to TRBJ2-7, with 10 nucleotides matching TRBD1. Germline CDR1 reads SGDLS; CDR2 reads YYNGEE. The CDR3 spans 16 residues. V trimming: 1 base; J trimming: 5 bases; junction bases outside the gene matches: 9. The CDR3 DNA sequence: TGTGCCAGCAGCGTAAGGTACCGACAGGGGGCCAACGAGCAGTACTTC. As protein: CASSVRYRQGANEQYF.

The chain combines TRBV24-1 with TRBJ2-2; the match to TRBD2 covers 8 bases. V was clipped by 4 bases and J by 4 bases; unmatched bases: 16. Germline-derived CDR1 and CDR2 are KGHDR and SFDVKD. This CDR3 has 19 amino acids. The CDR3 spells CATSEPRTPGLGSTGELFF. The CDR3 nucleotides read TGTGCCACCAGTGAACCTAGGACACCGGGACTAGGTAGCACCGGGGAGCTGTTTTTT.

The chain employs TRBV19 and TRBJ1-2, with 7 bases aligning to TRBD1. The V segment lost 3 bases and the J segment 0 bases; nucleotides outside the gene matches: 4. The CDR3 totals 15 residues. CDR1 and CDR2 (germline): LNHDA, SQIVND (reference sequence). This chain's CDR3 is CASSIGGTANYGYTF. In nucleotides, the CDR3 is TGTGCCAGTAGTATTGGAGGGACAGCTAACTATGGCTACACCTTC.

This chain joins TRBV28 and TRBJ2-3; 12 nucleotides align to TRBD2. The CDR3 totals 15 residues. The trim removed 6 bases at V and 4 bases at J, leaving 5 bases unmatched. From germline, CDR1 is MDHEN and CDR2 SYDVKM. The DNA for the CDR3 is TGTGCCAGCAGCCCTCGACTAGCGGGGGCAGATACGCAGTATTTT. It is translated as CASSPRLAGADTQYF. Full variable domain (missing parts from reference TRBV28 and TRBJ2-3): DVKVTQSSRYLVKRTGEKVFLECVQDMDHENMFWYRQDPGLGLRLIYFSYDVKMKEKGDIPEGYSVSREKKERFSLILESASTNQTSMYLCASSPRLAGADTQYFGPGTRLTVL.

The gene calls are TRBV6-5 and TRBJ2-1, with a possible D match to TRBD1 (6 bases). The V gene's germline CDR1 is MNHEY and CDR2 SVGAGI. There are 14 residues in the CDR3. Trimming removed 4 bases from V and 4 bases from J, with 11 bases in between. CDR3 in DNA: TGTGCCAGCAGTTCCGTCGACAGGTACAATGAGCAGTTCTTC. Its translation is CASSSVDRYNEQFF.

This clone was detected only once. The CDR3 region is CASSPGRGGDALTDTQYF. The CDR3, as DNA: TGTGCCAGCAGCCCAGGGAGGGGGGGCGACGCCCTCACAGATACGCAGTATTTT. The rearrangement links TRBV3-1 (or the pseudogene TRBV3-2) to TRBJ2-3; the D gene is possibly TRBD2 (7 bases). The V end lost 4 bases, the J end lost 2 bases, and 22 bases lay between the germline ends. The CDR3 totals 18 residues. CDR1 is LGHDT, CDR2 YNNKEL, per germline (reference sequence).

The V and J genes are TRBV7-6 and TRBJ1-1; 8 bases map to TRBD1. J gave up 6 bases and V 5 bases, and 11 bases lay outside the gene matches. Germline V lookup: CDR1 SGHVS, CDR2 FNYEAQ. The CDR3 is 15 amino acids. CDR3 nucleotide sequence: TGTGCCAGCAGCCCCCAGACAGGGGCCTTCGCTGAAGCTTTCTTT. Translating it yields CASSPQTGAFAEAFF.